A single sample is the source of the 26 T cell receptor beta chains below, sequenced in a study of T-cell memory formation after mild COVID-19. MiXCR, run by TCRdb on the 5' RACE reads, gives a single entry per CDR3 protein. This sample yields around 300,000 distinct CDR3 sequences, of which 18% are seen a single time; 20% to 25% belongs to the top ten. Sample: PBMCs or a T cell subset sorted from them (not recorded which). Source of these receptors: a man younger than 35 who had mild COVID-19 (a few samples of this study predate the infection). Cell type and time point are not known.

The rearrangement links TRBV25-1 to TRBJ1-5, with D unresolved. The germline V gene encodes CDR1 MGHDK and CDR2 SYGVNS. The V gene lost 8 bases and the J gene lost 8 bases, with 22 bases spanning the gap. The length of the CDR3 is 15 residues. The CDR3 DNA sequence: TGTGCCAGCCAACCCGGGCAGCACGATGCAGAGCCCCAGCATTTT. Encoded protein: CASQPGQHDAEPQHF.

The chain has TRBV12-3 or TRBV12-4 and TRBJ2-7; D is perhaps TRBD1 or TRBD2 (6 bases each). With 3 bases removed from V and 6 bases from J, the gap between germline ends came to 15 bases. The CDR3 sequence is 14 residues long. The CDR3 sequence is CASSFSGGGFEQYF. The DNA for the CDR3 is TGTGCCAGCAGTTTTAGTGGAGGGGGATTCGAGCAGTACTTC.

The rearrangement links TRBV6-6 to TRBJ1-2, with D possibly TRBD1 on 6 matching bases. With 0 bases removed from V and 0 bases from J, the gap between germline ends came to 8 bases. In germline, CDR1 is MNHNY, CDR2 SVGAGI (reference sequence). The CDR3 consists of 15 residues. CDR3 loop: CASSYSAGANYGYTF. As DNA, the CDR3 is TGTGCCAGCAGTTACTCGGCAGGGGCTAACTATGGCTACACCTTC.

V is TRBV5-1 and J is TRBJ1-1, with a possible D match to TRBD1 (5 bases). Trimming removed 4 bases at V and 11 bases at J, with 15 bases between. Germline V gene lookup returns CDR1 SGHRS and CDR2 YFSETQ. The CDR3 runs to 12 residues. This chain's CDR3 is CASSAKGTGAFF. The DNA for the CDR3 is TGCGCCAGCAGCGCGAAGGGGACCGGGGCTTTCTTT. Full variable domain (rest looked up from reference TRBV5-1 and TRBJ1-1): KAGVTQTPRYLIKTRGQQVTLSCSPISGHRSVSWYQQTPGQGLQFLFEYFSETQRNKGNFPGRFSGRQFSNSRSEMNVSTLELGDSALYLCASSAKGTGAFFGQGTRLTVV.

In this sample, this clonotype turned up many times. This chain joins TRBV7-2 and TRBJ1-1; 7 nucleotides match TRBD1. This CDR3 is built from 13 residues. With V trimmed by 5 bases and J by 1 base, 1 base remained unmatched. The germline V gene has CDR1 SGHTA and CDR2 FQGNSA. The CDR3 coding sequence is TGTGCCAGCAGCCGGGACAGGAACACTGAAGCTTTCTTT. Translated: CASSRDRNTEAFF.

This clonotype turned up a few times. The gene calls are TRBV4-3 and TRBJ2-3; TRBD1 agrees at 7 bases. The trim removed 0 bases at V and 3 bases at J, leaving 6 bases unmatched. The germline V gene has CDR1 LGHNA and CDR2 YSLEER. The CDR3 contains 16 residues. Written as DNA, the CDR3 is TGCGCCAGCAGCCAAGATGTGACAGGGAAGACAGATACGCAGTATTTT. This translates into CASSQDVTGKTDTQYF.

In this sample, this clonotype turned up a few times. V gene TRBV5-5 combines with J gene TRBJ1-6, with a possible D match to TRBD1 (5 bases). Trimming took off 7 bases at V and 6 bases at J, with 17 bases between the two ends. The CDR3 extends over 15 amino acids. Germline lookup yields CDR1 SGHKS and CDR2 YYEKEE (reference sequence). The CDR3 sequence is CASAAGPIRNSPLHF. The CDR3, as DNA: TGTGCCAGCGCGGCAGGGCCAATTCGTAATTCACCCCTCCACTTT.

This sequence joins TRBV7-8 and TRBJ1-1; possibly TRBD1 for D (6 bases). Trimming pared 6 bases from V and 2 bases from J, leaving 16 bases between. The germline CDR1 and CDR2 sequences are SGHVS and FQNEAQ. The CDR3 has 15 amino acids. The CDR3, as DNA: TGTGCCAGCAGACCCATTCGGACAGCAAACACTGAAGCTTTCTTT. This codes for CASRPIRTANTEAFF.

Only a few counts were recorded for this clonotype. The chain joins TRBV9 to TRBJ2-3; maybe TRBD2 (6 bases). CDR3 length: 16 residues. The germline gives CDR1 SGDLS, CDR2 YYNGEE. V was clipped by 0 bases and J by 1 base, with 12 bases between them. The CDR3 sequence is CASSVAGGIGTDTQYF. The CDR3 region has the DNA TGTGCCAGCAGCGTAGCTGGGGGGATCGGCACAGATACGCAGTATTTT.

The chain carries TRBV9 and TRBJ2-5; possibly TRBD2 for D (7 bases). This CDR3 is 15 amino acids long. Trimming stripped 5 bases from V and 5 bases from J, with 19 bases between. Germline values: CDR1 SGDLS, CDR2 YYNGEE. CDR3 nucleotides: TGTGCCAGCAGTTCGGGGGGCCGCGACGGGGAGACCCAGTACTTC. Translating gives CASSSGGRDGETQYF.

This clonotype showed up just a few times. The gene calls are TRBV10-2 and TRBJ1-2; tentatively, D is TRBD1 (6 bases). The CDR3 contains 11 residues. CDR1 and CDR2 from the germline V gene are WSHSY and SAAADI. Trimming pared 7 bases from V and 7 bases from J, leaving 10 bases between. CDR3 in DNA: TGCGCCAGCAACAACAGGGCTGGCTACACCTTC. This codes for CASNNRAGYTF.

V is TRBV2 and J is TRBJ2-1, with 13 bases aligning to TRBD2. Germline assignment: CDR1 SNHLY and CDR2 FYNNEI. This CDR3 is built from 15 residues. V shed 6 bases and J 9 bases; nucleotides not matched to a gene: 8. The CDR3 DNA is TGTGCCAGCAGGCAACTAGCGGGGGGGCCAAGTGAGCAGTTCTTC. It encodes CASRQLAGGPSEQFF.

This clonotype was found a few times. This CDR3 reads CASSFSEGMNSPLHF. For the CDR3, the DNA is TGTGCCAGCAGCTTCTCGGAGGGGATGAATTCACCCCTCCACTTT. The V and J genes are TRBV7-2 and TRBJ1-6, with a possible D match to TRBD1 (5 bases). Between the trimmed V and J ends, which lost 3 bases and 7 bases, there was a span of 13 bases. Germline CDR1 SGHTA, CDR2 FQGNSA. CDR3 length: 15 residues.

A few counts support this clonotype. This chain links TRBV7-9 with TRBJ2-1, with TRBD1 identical over 8 bases. Per the germline V gene, CDR1 is SEHNR and CDR2 is FQNEAQ (reference sequence). The V and J ends lost 5 bases and 9 bases, in that order; junction bases with no gene match: 6. The CDR3 runs 13 residues. The CDR3 nucleotides read TGTGCCAGCAGCCCAGGACAGGGTGCTGAGCAGTTCTTC. This gives the protein CASSPGQGAEQFF.

This chain connects TRBV5-1 to TRBJ2-3; D is tentatively TRBD1 or TRBD2 (5 bases each). V shed 4 bases and J shed 1 base, with 16 bases lying between them. In germline, CDR1 is SGHRS, CDR2 YFSETQ. This CDR3 has 16 amino acids. The CDR3 loop reads CASSGQTERRTDTQYF. The CDR3 bases are TGCGCCAGCAGCGGACAAACGGAGCGGCGCACAGATACGCAGTATTTT. Looking up the rest from reference TRBV5-1 and TRBJ2-3 gives the full variable domain: KAGVTQTPRYLIKTRGQQVTLSCSPISGHRSVSWYQQTPGQGLQFLFEYFSETQRNKGNFPGRFSGRQFSNSRSEMNVSTLELGDSALYLCASSGQTERRTDTQYFGPGTRLTVL.

V usage is TRBV10-3 and J usage is TRBJ1-5; 7 positions match TRBD1. Trimming at V came to 11 bases and at J to 1 base, leaving 11 bases not matched to a gene. Germline CDR1 ENHRY, CDR2 SYGVKD. CDR3 length: 15 amino acids. This CDR3 reads CAASTGKGSNQPQHF. The CDR3 nucleotides are TGTGCCGCCTCGACAGGGAAGGGGAGCAATCAGCCCCAGCATTTT.

The J gene is TRBJ2-7, the V gene TRBV2; 7 positions match TRBD2. V was clipped by 5 bases and J by 6 bases; unmatched bases: 10. The CDR3 extends over 14 amino acids. Germline-derived CDR1 and CDR2 are SNHLY and FYNNEI. The CDR3 spells CASSLRTSAGEQYF. The CDR3, as DNA: TGTGCCAGCAGTCTAAGGACTAGTGCTGGCGAGCAGTACTTC.

Many counts were recorded for this clonotype. The chain combines TRBV20-1 with TRBJ2-1; D may be TRBD2 (7 bases). The V end lost 4 bases, the J end lost 3 bases, and 13 bases lay between the germline ends. The length of the CDR3 is 14 residues. Germline V CDR1 and CDR2: DFQATT, SNEGSKA (reference sequence). CDR3 DNA sequence: TGCAGTGCTATGGGGGGGGCTGTCTACAATGAGCAGTTCTTC. Its protein product is CSAMGGAVYNEQFF.

The sample holds many counts of this clonotype. The chain is built from TRBV3-1 and TRBJ2-5, with 9 bases lining up with TRBD1. Germline lookup yields CDR1 LGHDT and CDR2 YNNKEL (reference sequence). With 4 bases clipped from V and 1 base from J, the junction kept 4 bases outside the gene matches. The CDR3 consists of 15 residues. DNA for the CDR3: TGTGCCAGCAGCCTCGGACAGGGGCCCCAAGAGACCCAGTACTTC. It is translated as CASSLGQGPQETQYF.

This clonotype showed up just a few times. The chain joins TRBV6-4 to TRBJ2-3, with D maybe TRBD1 (6 bases). Germline V gives CDR1 MRHNA, CDR2 SNTAGT. The CDR3 consists of 15 residues. V shed 4 bases and J shed 4 bases, with 15 bases lying between them. In DNA form, the CDR3 reads TGTGCCAGCAGTGCACAGGGAAGTAGCGCAGATACGCAGTATTTT. The encoded protein is CASSAQGSSADTQYF.

The V gene is TRBV4-2, the J gene TRBJ2-3, with a tentative D call TRBD2 (7 bases). CDR3 length equals 13 residues. Germline CDR1 is LGHNA and CDR2 is YNFKEQ. V lost 4 bases and J 8 bases, leaving 13 bases between the germline ends. The CDR3 region has the DNA TGTGCCAGCAGCCCCGGGGGGCTGGCTACGCAGTATTTT. Its protein product is CASSPGGLATQYF.

The CDR3 DNA is TGTGCCAGCAGCCCCATGGGGCGGGACCAGTTCTTC. This encodes CASSPMGRDQFF. The chain is built from TRBV7-2 and TRBJ2-1; D possibly corresponds to TRBD2 (6 bases). The CDR3 loop spans 12 amino acids. V gave up 5 bases and J gave up 13 bases, with 15 bases separating them. In germline, CDR1 is SGHTA, CDR2 FQGNSA.

V and J are TRBV5-4 and TRBJ2-7; TRBD2 matches 10 bases. The CDR3 length is 15 residues. CDR1 SGHNT and CDR2 YYREEE come from the germline V gene (reference sequence). V dropped 4 bases and J dropped 2; count of bases not matched to a gene: 6. The CDR3 region has the DNA TGTGCCAGCAGCAATATTCTAGCGGGGGCCTACGAGCAGTACTTC. It codes for CASSNILAGAYEQYF.

This clonotype was counted a few times. The rearrangement uses TRBV7-9 and TRBJ1-5; no clear D. Per the germline V gene, CDR1 is SEHNR and CDR2 is FQNEAQ (reference sequence). CDR3 length: 13 residues. V was clipped by 11 bases and J by 3 bases, with 14 bases between them. DNA for the CDR3: TGTGCCTGCGGCGGTTTCGCCAATCAGCCCCAGCATTTT. Translation: CACGGFANQPQHF.

This clonotype was detected a few times. The rearrangement joins TRBV6-2 or TRBV6-3 to TRBJ2-1, with 7 bases lining up with TRBD1. The V gene end was trimmed by 2 bases and the J gene end by 5 bases; junction bases not matched to a gene: 3. Germline-derived CDR1 and CDR2 are MNHEY and SVGEGT. This CDR3 is 14 amino acids long. In DNA form, the CDR3 reads TGTGCCAGCAGTTACGGGACAGCAAACAATGAGCAGTTCTTC. Its translation is CASSYGTANNEQFF.

The CDR3 loop reads CASSPNRGPNTGELFF. The CDR3 bases are TGTGCCAGCTCACCAAACAGGGGCCCGAACACCGGGGAGCTGTTTTTT. This chain connects TRBV18 to TRBJ2-2; 7 nucleotides match TRBD1. The CDR3 extends over 16 amino acids. In germline, CDR1 is KGHSH, CDR2 LQKENI. The J segment lost 0 bases and the V segment lost 2 bases, leaving 3 bases of the junction unmatched.